Below, 26 T cell receptor beta chains from the same sample are listed, as sequenced in a study of Ad26.COV2.S vaccination and SARS-CoV-2 variants. The data were produced by immunoSEQ multiplex PCR, yet TCRdb's version contains in-frame clones alone and is incomplete. The table lists approximately 340,000 clones, roughly nine tenths of them singletons. This material consisted of peripheral blood, taken after recovery from COVID-19. All receptors come from a human donor who had recovered from COVID-19.

The chain uses TRBV15 and TRBJ2-5; 7 bases line up with TRBD1. The CDR3 totals 16 residues. Trimming took 0 bases from V and 5 from J; bases not matched to a gene: 9. Looked up from germline, CDR1 is LNHNV and CDR2 is YYDKDF (reference sequence). The CDR3 DNA reads TGTGCCACCAGCAGAGATTTAACAGGGGTAAAGGAGACCCAGTACTTC. This sequence encodes CATSRDLTGVKETQYF.

The rearrangement uses TRBV9 and TRBJ2-2; D gene unclear. The length of the CDR3 is 14 residues. V was trimmed by 2 bases and J by 2 bases, leaving 7 bases between them. Germline V gene data show CDR1 as SGDLS and CDR2 as YYNGEE. In DNA, the CDR3 is TGTGCCAGCAGCGTGTGGGTAAACACCGGGGAGCTGTTTTTT. This codes for CASSVWVNTGELFF.

The J gene is TRBJ2-5, the V gene TRBV4-3; 8 nucleotides align to TRBD2. Germline V gene sequence: CDR1 LGHNA, CDR2 YSLEER. The trim removed 1 base at V and 5 bases at J, leaving 9 bases unmatched. The CDR3 consists of 16 residues. The CDR3: CASSQGVASGQETQYF. The CDR3 DNA is TGCGCCAGCAGCCAAGGGGTGGCTAGCGGGCAGGAGACCCAGTACTTC.

The chain links TRBV9 to TRBJ2-3; 16 positions agree with TRBD2. The CDR3 has 19 amino acids. The germline V gene encodes CDR1 SGDLS and CDR2 YYNGEE. With 4 bases clipped from V and 6 bases from J, the junction kept 14 bases outside the gene matches. The CDR3 loop reads CASSIGTSGGAGVVDTQYF. In DNA, the CDR3 is TGTGCCAGCAGCATCGGGACTAGCGGGGGGGCTGGCGTTGTGGATACGCAGTATTTT.

This rearrangement joins TRBV19 to TRBJ1-5, with D unresolved. The germline gives CDR1 LNHDA, CDR2 SQIVND (reference sequence). Trimming took 4 bases from V and 4 from J, leaving 5 bases between them. The CDR3 is 12 amino acids. CDR3: CASSTQNQPQHF. The CDR3 DNA follows: TGTGCCAGTAGTACTCAAAATCAGCCCCAGCATTTT.

The chain links TRBV5-1 to TRBJ2-1; D not certain. V lost 3 bases and J lost 0, with 19 bases in between. The CDR3 is made up of 18 amino acids. CDR1 and CDR2 (germline): SGHRS, YFSETQ. CDR3 amino acids: CASSSYPSGLSSYNEQFF. The CDR3 nucleotides are TGCGCCAGCAGCTCTTACCCGTCCGGCCTTAGCTCCTACAATGAGCAGTTCTTC.

The V and J genes are TRBV9 and TRBJ1-1; D might be TRBD1 (6 bases). Germline CDR1 and CDR2: SGDLS and YYNGEE. V dropped 0 bases and J dropped 0 bases, with 9 bases sitting between them. This CDR3 has 15 amino acids. CDR3 bases: TGTGCCAGCAGCGTAGCGGGGGCGCTGAACACTGAAGCTTTCTTT. Its translation is CASSVAGALNTEAFF.

The chain employs TRBV29-1 and TRBJ1-6, with 10 bases fitting TRBD1. The germline V gene has CDR1 SQVTM and CDR2 ANQGSEA. The ends lost 4 bases at V and 9 bases at J; junction bases unmatched: 6. The CDR3 totals 14 residues. CDR3 DNA sequence: TGCAGCGTTGGATGGACAGGGGGGCCTTCACCCCTCCACTTT. It translates to CSVGWTGGPSPLHF.

Regarding this clone: Other DNA sequences in the sample encode the same CDR3. This chain connects TRBV18 to TRBJ1-1, with D hard to call. This CDR3 has 13 amino acids. The germline V gene encodes CDR1 KGHSH and CDR2 LQKENI. Trimming removed 6 bases at V and 0 bases at J, with 8 bases between. The DNA for the CDR3 is TGTGCCAGCTCCCCTGGTCTGAACACTGAAGCTTTCTTT. As protein: CASSPGLNTEAFF.

This clone was counted a few times. The genes are TRBV25-1 and TRBJ2-3, with 12 positions matching TRBD2. J was trimmed by 0 bases and V by 3 bases; bases with no gene match: 7. This CDR3 spans 18 amino acids. Germline V gene lookup returns CDR1 MGHDK and CDR2 SYGVNS. Here the CDR3 reads CASSDSSGGAYSTDTQYF. The CDR3 DNA reads TGTGCCAGCAGTGATTCTAGCGGGGGGGCTTATAGCACAGATACGCAGTATTTT.

The V and J genes are TRBV19 and TRBJ1-2; D is undetermined. The germline V and J ends were trimmed by 3 bases and 7 bases, with 12 bases remaining between them. This CDR3 spans 13 amino acids. In germline, CDR1 is LNHDA, CDR2 SQIVND (reference sequence). The DNA of the CDR3 is TGTGCCAGTAGTATTGAAGGGTACGGTGGCTACACCTTC. This codes for CASSIEGYGGYTF.

This chain uses TRBV25-1 with TRBJ1-3; D gene unclear. Germline V gives CDR1 MGHDK, CDR2 SYGVNS. The CDR3 length is 10 residues. Trimming left V 8 bases short and J 4 bases short, with 3 bases between. The DNA of the CDR3 is TGTGCCAGCGCAGGAAACACCATATATTTT. Protein: CASAGNTIYF.

The chain links TRBV12-3 or TRBV12-4 to TRBJ1-2; D gene unclear. V was cut by 7 bases and J by 6 bases, with 9 bases left in between. The CDR3 contains 11 residues. CDR3 DNA: TGTGCCAGCACAGGAGAGGATGGCTACACCTTC. This gives the protein CASTGEDGYTF.

The chain links TRBV14 to TRBJ1-2; tentative D call: TRBD1 (6 bases). Germline V gene data show CDR1 as SGHDN and CDR2 as FVKESK. Deletions cut 5 bases from V and 0 bases from J, with 16 bases between. The CDR3 has 16 residues. CDR3 in DNA: TGTGCCAGCAGCATGCGCACCTGGACAGCTAACTATGGCTACACCTTC. Translating gives CASSMRTWTANYGYTF.

This clone was seen just once. The genes are TRBV5-1 and TRBJ1-1; the D is unclear. Germline V gene lookup returns CDR1 SGHRS and CDR2 YFSETQ. The CDR3 has 13 residues. Trimming left V 0 bases short and J 5 bases short, with 8 bases between. The CDR3 nucleotides read TGCGCCAGCAGCTTGGAAGTCAGTACTGAAGCTTTCTTT. Amino acid sequence: CASSLEVSTEAFF.

V gene TRBV4-1 combines with J gene TRBJ2-1, with D uncertain. There are 12 residues in the CDR3. Deletions cut 5 bases from V and 8 bases from J, with 10 bases between. Germline V lookup: CDR1 MGHRA, CDR2 YSYEKL. CDR3 region: CASSVGWDEQFF. CDR3 nucleotides: TGCGCCAGCAGCGTGGGGTGGGATGAGCAGTTCTTC.

Concerning this clone: Sequence at one end of the junction differs from germline and may be a read error. The chain carries TRBV6-2 or TRBV6-3 and TRBJ2-7; 9 bases align to TRBD1. This CDR3 spans 17 amino acids. Germline V gives CDR1 MNHEY, CDR2 SVGEGT. CDR3 DNA: TGTGCCAGCGGTTACTTCAGCGGAGGGACAGGGAGGTACGAGCAGTACTTC. Translation gives CASGYFSGGTGRYEQYF.

V usage is TRBV14 and J usage is TRBJ1-2; perhaps TRBD1 as D (6 bases). The germline V gene encodes CDR1 SGHDN and CDR2 FVKESK. CDR3 length: 13 amino acids. Trimming cost V 2 bases and J 3 bases, with 7 bases left between them. Here the CDR3 DNA reads TGTGCCAGCAGCCAAACAGGGTACTATGGCTACACCTTC. This sequence encodes CASSQTGYYGYTF.

The CDR3 DNA follows: TGTGCCAGCATAGATGGTAATTCACCCCTCCACTTT. Its protein product is CASIDGNSPLHF. The chain has TRBV6-6 and TRBJ1-6; D is ambiguous. CDR3 size: 12 residues. V lost 7 bases and J lost 6, with 7 bases in between. Germline V gene lookup returns CDR1 MNHNY and CDR2 SVGAGI (reference sequence).

The chain has TRBV6-5 and TRBJ1-3; D not resolved. The CDR3 sequence is 14 residues long. V dropped 6 bases and J dropped 2 bases, with 11 bases sitting between them. Germline V lookup: CDR1 MNHEY, CDR2 SVGAGI. DNA for the CDR3: TGTGCCAGCAGCCTAAGAGTACCTGGAAACACCATATATTTT. Protein product: CASSLRVPGNTIYF.

V is TRBV6-8 and J is TRBJ2-5; 10 bases are shared with TRBD2. This CDR3 comprises 17 residues. Germline trimming cut 5 bases from V and 1 base from J; bases unmatched to any gene: 10. CDR1 and CDR2 (germline): MNHGY, SAAAGT. For the CDR3, the DNA is TGTGCCAGCAGTCTCAAGCGGGGGGGCCGAGTCCAAGAGACCCAGTACTTC. Translated, it gives CASSLKRGGRVQETQYF.

The rearrangement uses TRBV9 and TRBJ1-2, with D possibly being TRBD1 (5 bases). There are 14 residues in the CDR3. The V and J ends lost 3 bases and 3 bases respectively, with 12 bases between them. CDR1 SGDLS and CDR2 YYNGEE come from the germline V gene. CDR3 amino acids: CASSGGGLDYGYTF. The CDR3 nucleotides read TGTGCCAGCAGCGGCGGGGGGTTGGACTATGGCTACACCTTC.

Remarks on this clone: This specimen includes other DNA sequences encoding the same CDR3. The V and J genes are TRBV3-1 (or the pseudogene TRBV3-2) and TRBJ2-1; D unresolved. Trimming took off 0 bases at V and 9 bases at J, with 3 bases between the two ends. The CDR3 covers 11 residues. Germline V gene sequence: CDR1 LGHDT, CDR2 YNNKEL (reference sequence). CDR3 nucleotides: TGTGCCAGCAGCCAAGACTCTGAGCAGTTCTTC. This sequence encodes CASSQDSEQFF.

J is TRBJ1-2 and V is TRBV4-3, with TRBD1 matching 11 bases. Germline V CDR1 and CDR2: LGHNA, YSLEER. V was pared by 4 bases and J by 8 bases, with 9 bases of the junction left unmatched. The CDR3 runs to 15 residues. The chain's CDR3 is CASSRSGQGAEGYTF. CDR3 nucleotides: TGCGCCAGCAGCCGAAGCGGACAGGGGGCAGAAGGCTACACCTTC.

The V and J genes are TRBV19 and TRBJ1-1, with D uncertain. Germline lookup yields CDR1 LNHDA and CDR2 SQIVND (reference sequence). This CDR3 has 14 residues. V was trimmed by 3 bases and J by 6 bases, leaving 14 bases between them. The CDR3 loop is CASSIPSYVAEAFF. DNA for the CDR3: TGTGCCAGTAGTATTCCGTCCTACGTCGCTGAAGCTTTCTTT.

This sequence joins TRBV11-1 and TRBJ2-1, with D hard to call. V lost 5 bases and J 5 bases, leaving 10 bases between the germline ends. From germline, CDR1 is SGHAT and CDR2 FQDESV (reference sequence). The CDR3 length is 13 residues. The CDR3 region has the DNA TGTGCCAGCAGCCCGGTATCGGACAATGAGCAGTTCTTC. It specifies CASSPVSDNEQFF. Combining the CDR3 with reference TRBV11-1 and TRBJ2-1 gives the whole variable domain EAEVAQSPRYKITEKSQAVAFWCDPISGHATLYWYRQILGQGPELLVQFQDESVVDDSQLPKDRFSAERLKGVDSTLKIQPAELGDSAMYLCASSPVSDNEQFFGPGTRLTVL.